This T cell receptor beta chain derives from a study of blood T cell repertoires in COVID-19. Losses at the gene ends were 2 bases for V and 3 bases for J; bases not matched to a gene: 4. CDR1 and CDR2 (germline): KGHDR, SFDVKD. The CDR3 runs to 16 residues. Sequencing was performed with immunoSEQ multiplex PCR; in TCRdb, only in-frame clones are kept and a portion is missing. The table has 150,000 or so clones, about 80% seen once. What was sequenced was PBMCs or T cells enriched from blood (not recorded which). The sequence was obtained from a woman aged 55-75 years who had recovered from COVID-19. The chain is built from TRBV24-1 and TRBJ2-1; 9 nucleotides agree with TRBD1. The CDR3 nucleotides are TGTGCCACCAGTGATTGGGGACAGGGAGACTACAATGAGCAGTTCTTC. Amino acids: CATSDWGQGDYNEQFF.